The rows below give T cell receptor beta chains drawn from one sample of a study of post-analysis software for immune sequencing data. TCRdb reprocessed the PCR reads via MiXCR and lists one record per CDR3 protein. The sample carries about 810,000 distinct CDR3 sequences, around 50% recorded once. Sequenced input: blood. These TCRs come from a girl aged 10-17 years with multiple sclerosis. Both conserved end residues are part of each CDR3. Where a row states a size, it is once, few, many or the class of an expanded clone; other rows omit it.

CDR3 | V | size
CASSDPWDRDAAMGQFF | TRBV5-1 | NA
CASSSGTFGVSTDTQYF | TRBV5-1 | NA
CSVAGTSGFYEQYF | TRBV29-1 | NA
CAISDDVTYEQYF | TRBV10-3 | NA
CSAPWVGGQETQYF | TRBV20-1 | NA
CASSSGTGGTYGYTF | TRBV6-5 | NA
CASSPGQRGFEQYF | TRBV5-4 | NA
CSVGKAGLSTDTQYF | TRBV29-1 | few
CATADRDTDTQYF | TRBV15 | few
CASSVETGTVAYGYTF | TRBV9 | NA
CASSLRSGSYEQYF | TRBV12-3/TRBV12-4 | few
CASSPAGAWEQYF | TRBV18 | many
CASSSGQLYQETQYF | TRBV5-1 | NA
CASSPPGASTDTQYF | TRBV7-6 | NA
CASSLFLSRSGANVLTF | TRBV5-1 | NA
CASGRGGRTEAFF | TRBV27 | NA
CASSQDHGGYTQYF | TRBV3-1 | NA
CASSAEATNQPQHF | TRBV3-1 | NA
CASSRTSGSKTQYF | TRBV12-3/TRBV12-4 | NA
CSARDAGLAGGKTDTQYF | TRBV20-1 | NA
CSVDGRSSGANVLTF | TRBV29-1 | NA
CSARQGAYEQYF | TRBV20-1 | many
CASSQDYWRGNEQYF | TRBV4-1 | few
CASSRHGQGTYGYTF | TRBV14 | NA
CASSADLPGTGEYEQYF | TRBV9 | NA
CSARDKSGESFYEQYF | TRBV20-1 | NA
CVSSLGGPGYEQYF | TRBV18 | once
CSAAMDFSYNEQFF | TRBV20-1 | few
CATSGRDREYEQYF | TRBV15 | NA
CSARGAGSYEQYF | TRBV20-1 | NA
CSVEDWAGDSTNIQYF | TRBV29-1 | NA
CASSEGRREFF | TRBV6-1 | NA
CASSSQVNEKLFF | TRBV12-3/TRBV12-4 | NA
CASSLGRYEKLFF | TRBV7-2 | few
CSARESKYNEQFFGPGNEKLFF | TRBV20-1 | NA
CSVDHWADTQYF | TRBV29-1 | few
CASRTAGGDNEQYF | TRBV6-6 | NA
CASSPAEDSYEQYF | TRBV9 | NA
CASSLGQGLSEQFF | TRBV5-1 | NA
CSVGGLSYEQYF | TRBV29-1 | NA
CASSLGLAGSTDTQYF | TRBV5-1 | many
CASSYRAGRAEDYEQYF | TRBV6-5 | few
CASSFPRQGTYEQYF | TRBV11-2 | NA
CASKPPGSGNHEQYF | TRBV6-5 | NA
CASSLRGTSGILKRFF | TRBV5-1 | once
CASRHAGRTYEQYF | TRBV12-3/TRBV12-4 | NA
CATSDPPSGGKETQYF | TRBV24-1 | NA
CSAEIGGGLRSETQYF | TRBV20-1 | NA
CSVGGAYRGPQETQYF | TRBV29-1 | NA
CASKTLDYGYTF | TRBV7-2 | NA
CASSPAGGVDTQYF | TRBV3-1 | few
CSAAVGDTQYF | TRBV20-1 | NA
CSVSQGPGYTF | TRBV29-1 | NA
CASSPGTSGTNEQFF | TRBV7-3 | NA
CASSNRERQFF | TRBV12-3/TRBV12-4 | NA
CASGDGDGYTF | TRBV5-1 | NA
CARWDRPGEQYF | TRBV5-5 | NA
CASSKFGQGAVTYGYTF | TRBV6-1 | few